The text below deals with one T cell receptor beta chain. This entry belongs to a study of glioma-infiltrating T cells after dendritic cell vaccination. Background on the study: Treatment, given 2003 to 2012, was autologous tumor lysate-pulsed dendritic cell vaccination. Monocyte-derived dendritic cells, cultured less than 9 days with IL-4 and GM-CSF, were pulsed with autologous tumor lysate.

Sequencing was performed with immunoSEQ multiplex PCR; in TCRdb, only in-frame clones are kept and a portion is missing. The table records about 99,000 clones, 80% to 90% of them present only once. Germline lookup yields CDR1 SGHRS and CDR2 YFSETQ. Trimming shortened V by 0 bases and J by 1 base, and 8 bases separated the two germline ends. The CDR3 length is 14 residues. Selection required adequate fresh-frozen tumor tissue plus more than two years' survival data. Isocitrate dehydrogenase mutation was absent in all glioblastoma patients. The source was blood, collected before dendritic cell vaccination. The V call is TRBV5-1, the J call TRBJ2-7, with a possible D match to TRBD1 (6 bases). The receptor was isolated from a human donor with glioblastoma. CDR3 nucleotides: TGCGCCAGCAGCTTGGCCGACAGGTCCTACGAGCAGTACTTC. Its translation is CASSLADRSYEQYF.